This TCR beta chain was captured in a study of identical twins. On this clonotype: Antigen: not known.

Study-level points and caveats: Twin sharing of out-of-frame TCR alpha was underestimated by models in monozygotic pairs.

Template switching supplied a universal primer site; unique molecular identifiers were carried on the cDNA. TCRdb re-called the 5' RACE reads through MiXCR, storing one row per CDR3 protein. The sample includes 550,000 to 800,000 distinct CDR3 sequences, under 8.5% of them seen just once. These data were likewise used in another study, on yellow fever vaccine responses in identical twins.

Sequencing was carried out using PBMCs. The clonotype was recovered from a woman aged 18-30 years in good health.

CDR3 residues: CASRGRGGSETQYF. The CDR3 DNA is TGTGCCAGCAGAGGGCGGGGGGGGAGTGAGACCCAGTACTTC. V and J are TRBV2 and TRBJ2-5; TRBD2 matches 9 bases. The V gene's germline CDR1 is SNHLY and CDR2 FYNNEI. This CDR3 has 14 residues. The V and J ends lost 6 bases and 5 bases, in that order; junction bases with no gene match: 7.